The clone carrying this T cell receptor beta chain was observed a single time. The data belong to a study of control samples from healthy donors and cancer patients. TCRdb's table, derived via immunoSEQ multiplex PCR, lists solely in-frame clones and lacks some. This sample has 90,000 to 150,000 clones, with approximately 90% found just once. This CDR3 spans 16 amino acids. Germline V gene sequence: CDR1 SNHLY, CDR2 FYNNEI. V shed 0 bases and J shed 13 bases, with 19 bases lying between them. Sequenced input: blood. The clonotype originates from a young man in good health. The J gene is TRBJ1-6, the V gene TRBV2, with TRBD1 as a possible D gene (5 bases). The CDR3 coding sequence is TGTGCCAGCAGTGAAGCCCCAGGGACCGGGTATGCGCCCCTCCACTTT. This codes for CASSEAPGTGYAPLHF.